This T cell receptor (beta chain) was retrieved from a study of blood T cell repertoires in COVID-19. Study at large: The cDNA or gDNA used as material had been derived from T cells, B-cell-depleted T cells, or PBMCs.

Germline V gene lookup returns CDR1 SGHNT and CDR2 YENEEA. The CDR3 totals 13 residues. V lost 5 bases, J lost 3 bases, and 10 bases lay in between. Original analysis: Estimated nucleated cell counts came from reference gene primer amplification. Here immunoSEQ multiplex PCR was the method, and the copy in TCRdb shows in-frame clones only, minus some. The DNA was the basis for D and trimming; V, J and clone size are from that table. The sample holds about 98,000 clones, approximately 82% seen once. The source material was peripheral blood. V usage is TRBV11-3 and J usage is TRBJ1-2, with D unresolved. The sequence was obtained from a man in his fifties or sixties with active or convalescent COVID-19. The CDR3 DNA reads TGTGCCAGCAGCACTAGGGAAGACTATGGCTACACCTTC. Translation gives CASSTREDYGYTF.